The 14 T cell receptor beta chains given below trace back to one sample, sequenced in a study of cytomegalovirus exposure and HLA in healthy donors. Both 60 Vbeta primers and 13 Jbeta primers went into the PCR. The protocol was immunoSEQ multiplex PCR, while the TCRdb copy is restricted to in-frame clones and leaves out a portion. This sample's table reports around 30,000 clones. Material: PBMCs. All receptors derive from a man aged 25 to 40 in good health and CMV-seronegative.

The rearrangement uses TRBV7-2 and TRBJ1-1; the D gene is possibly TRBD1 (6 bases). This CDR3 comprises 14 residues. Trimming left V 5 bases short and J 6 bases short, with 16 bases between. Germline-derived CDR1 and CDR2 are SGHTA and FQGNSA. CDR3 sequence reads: CASSLRTGRSEAFF. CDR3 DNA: TGTGCCAGCAGCCTCCGAACAGGGCGGTCTGAAGCTTTCTTT.

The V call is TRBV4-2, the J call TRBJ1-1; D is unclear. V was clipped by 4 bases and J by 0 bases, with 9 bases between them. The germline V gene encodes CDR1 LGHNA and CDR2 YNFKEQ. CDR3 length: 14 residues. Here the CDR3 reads CASSPVDLNTEAFF. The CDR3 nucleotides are TGTGCCAGCAGCCCCGTCGACTTGAACACTGAAGCTTTCTTT.

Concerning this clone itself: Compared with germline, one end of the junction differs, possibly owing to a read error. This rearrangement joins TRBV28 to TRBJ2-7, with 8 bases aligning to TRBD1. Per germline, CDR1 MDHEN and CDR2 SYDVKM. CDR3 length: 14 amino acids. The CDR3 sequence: CASSLPGQATTSVF. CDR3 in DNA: TGTGCCAGCAGTCTACCGGGACAGGCGACGACTAGTGTCTTC.

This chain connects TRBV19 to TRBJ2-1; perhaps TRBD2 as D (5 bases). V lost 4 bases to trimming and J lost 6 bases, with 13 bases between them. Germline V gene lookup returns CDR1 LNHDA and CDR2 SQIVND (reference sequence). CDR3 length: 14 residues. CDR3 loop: CASSTLEMGNEQFF. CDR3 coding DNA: TGTGCCAGTAGTACACTAGAAATGGGCAATGAGCAGTTCTTC.

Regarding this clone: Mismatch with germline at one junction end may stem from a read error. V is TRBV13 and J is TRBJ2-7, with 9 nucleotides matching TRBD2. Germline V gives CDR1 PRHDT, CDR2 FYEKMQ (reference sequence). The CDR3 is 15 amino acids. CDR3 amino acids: CASSSIAGVSHEQYF. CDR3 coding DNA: TGTGCCAGCAGCTCCATAGCGGGAGTCTCCCACGAGCAGTACTTC.

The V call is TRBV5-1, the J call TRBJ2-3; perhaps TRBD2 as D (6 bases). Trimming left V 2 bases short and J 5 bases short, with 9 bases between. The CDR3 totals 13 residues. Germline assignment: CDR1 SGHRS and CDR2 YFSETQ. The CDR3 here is CASSFSGGDTQYF. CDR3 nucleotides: TGCGCCAGCAGCTTCTCCGGGGGAGATACGCAGTATTTT.

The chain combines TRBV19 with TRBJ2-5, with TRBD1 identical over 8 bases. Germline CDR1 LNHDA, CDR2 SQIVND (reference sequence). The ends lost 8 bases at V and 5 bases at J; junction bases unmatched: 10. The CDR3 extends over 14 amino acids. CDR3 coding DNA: TGTGCCAGTGCGCAGGGGGCAAGGGGGGAGACCCAGTACTTC. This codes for CASAQGARGETQYF.

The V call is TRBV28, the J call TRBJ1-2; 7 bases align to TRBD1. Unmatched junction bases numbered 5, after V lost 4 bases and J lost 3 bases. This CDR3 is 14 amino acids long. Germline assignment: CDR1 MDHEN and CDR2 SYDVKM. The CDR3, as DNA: TGTGCCAGCAGTTACACAGGGGCGCACTATGGCTACACCTTC. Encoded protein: CASSYTGAHYGYTF.

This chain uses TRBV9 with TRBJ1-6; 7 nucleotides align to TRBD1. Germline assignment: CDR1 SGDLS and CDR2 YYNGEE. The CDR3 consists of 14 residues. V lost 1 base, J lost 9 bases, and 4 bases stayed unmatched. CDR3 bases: TGTGCCAGCAGCGTAAAGGGGGCGGGTTCACCCCTCCACTTT. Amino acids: CASSVKGAGSPLHF.

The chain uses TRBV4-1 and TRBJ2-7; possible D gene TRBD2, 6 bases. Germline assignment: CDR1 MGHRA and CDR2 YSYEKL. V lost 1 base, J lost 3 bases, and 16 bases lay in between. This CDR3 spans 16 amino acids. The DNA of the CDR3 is TGCGCCAGCAGCCAAGGACCGGGAGACTCCCTCTACGAGCAGTACTTC. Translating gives CASSQGPGDSLYEQYF.

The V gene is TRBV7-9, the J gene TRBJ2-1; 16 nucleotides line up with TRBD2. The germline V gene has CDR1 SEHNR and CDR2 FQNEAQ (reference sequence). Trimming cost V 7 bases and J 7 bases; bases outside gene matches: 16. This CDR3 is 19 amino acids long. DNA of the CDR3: TGTGCCAGCACCTCCGGGACTAGCGGGAGGGGCCTTTTGGAGAATGAGCAGTTCTTC. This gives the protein CASTSGTSGRGLLENEQFF.

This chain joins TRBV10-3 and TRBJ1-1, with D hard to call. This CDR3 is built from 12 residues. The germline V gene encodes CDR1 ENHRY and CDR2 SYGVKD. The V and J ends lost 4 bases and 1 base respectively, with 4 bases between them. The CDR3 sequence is CAISGQNTEAFF. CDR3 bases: TGTGCCATCAGTGGACAGAACACTGAAGCTTTCTTT.

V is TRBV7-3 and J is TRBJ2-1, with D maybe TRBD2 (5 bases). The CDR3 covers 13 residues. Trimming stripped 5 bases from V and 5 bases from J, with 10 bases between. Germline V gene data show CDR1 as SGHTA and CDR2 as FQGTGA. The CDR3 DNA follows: TGTGCCAGCAGCCGGGATTCGGACAATGAGCAGTTCTTC. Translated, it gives CASSRDSDNEQFF.

The CDR3 loop reads CASSYLLSPPNHLRVYTF. DNA of the CDR3: TGTGCCAGCAGCTACCTTTTGTCTCCCCCTAACCACCTACGAGTCTACACCTTC. This sequence joins TRBV5-6 and TRBJ1-2; D gene uncertain. The CDR3 extends over 18 amino acids. Per germline, CDR1 SGHDT and CDR2 YYEEEE. The ends were cut back, 3 bases at V and 10 bases at J, with 31 bases in the middle.